Listed here are 11 T cell receptor beta chains from one sample, sequenced in a study of precursors of human CD4 cytotoxic T cells. Sorted CD4+ central memory, effector memory, IL-7R-high TEMRA and IL-7R-negative TEMRA cells underwent bulk UMI sequencing. One entry per CDR3 protein results from TCRdb running MiXCR on the reads. The sample carries under 200 distinct CDR3 sequences, roughly 35% recorded once. The specimen was memory CD4+ T cells from blood (PBMCs). Receptor source: a human donor in good health.

V gene TRBV24-1 combines with J gene TRBJ2-1, with 14 bases matching TRBD2. The germline V gene has CDR1 KGHDR and CDR2 SFDVKD. CDR3 length: 16 residues. V lost 3 bases and J lost 8; bases outside the gene matches: 5. The chain's CDR3 is CATSDGTSGRGYEQFF. DNA of the CDR3: TGTGCCACCAGTGATGGGACTAGCGGGAGAGGCTATGAGCAGTTCTTC.

Comments on this clonotype: Given a much more abundant clone one base away, this may be a read error. The chain links TRBV28 to TRBJ1-2; 10 positions agree with TRBD1. Unmatched junction bases numbered 11, after V lost 6 bases and J lost 4 bases. Germline V gene sequence: CDR1 MDHEN, CDR2 SYDVKM. This CDR3 comprises 16 residues. The CDR3 DNA reads TGTGCCAGCAGAAATCCGAGACAGGGGGCCATCTATGGCTACACCTTC. Protein sequence: CASRNPRQGAIYGYTF.

This chain joins TRBV11-2 and TRBJ1-1; TRBD1 is a possible D gene (5 bases). The CDR3 length is 15 residues. Between the trimmed V and J ends, which lost 1 base and 3 bases, there was a span of 12 bases. Germline CDR1 is SGHAT and CDR2 is FQNNGV. CDR3 nucleotides: TGTGCCAGCAGCTTAGTGGGACCCCCCGACACTGAAGCTTTCTTT. It specifies CASSLVGPPDTEAFF.

With respect to this clonotype: The CDR3 ends on some other residue instead of the conserved phenylalanine or tryptophan, so this is likely a read error. The DNA is left out, because the CDR3 cannot be placed on it with certainty; the CDR3 is given as TCRdb lists it. The gene calls are TRBV29-1 and TRBJ2-7; the table names TRBD1, a call not compared with the DNA. Per germline, CDR1 SQVTM and CDR2 ANQGSEA. The length of the CDR3 is 13 amino acids, counting both ends. CDR3 region: CSVERTGPLRTEL.

Within the sample, this clonotype is large. The gene calls are TRBV5-1 and TRBJ2-1, with 9 bases fitting TRBD2. V dropped 1 base and J dropped 6; count of bases not matched to a gene: 5. CDR1 is SGHRS and CDR2 is YFSETQ in the germline V gene. The CDR3 is made up of 15 amino acids. CDR3: CASSLSLAGLNEQFF. The CDR3 DNA follows: TGCGCCAGCAGCTTGTCGCTAGCGGGGCTCAATGAGCAGTTCTTC.

This clonotype is labeled as large (0.1 to 1%). The CDR3 spells CASSLAAGLGTGELFF. CDR3 in DNA: TGCGCCAGCAGCTTGGCCGCTGGATTGGGCACCGGGGAGCTGTTTTTT. The chain links TRBV5-1 to TRBJ2-2; D remains unclear. Trimming took 0 bases from V and 4 from J, leaving 13 bases between them. CDR1 and CDR2 (germline): SGHRS, YFSETQ. The CDR3 has 16 residues.

In its sample, this clonotype is large. The chain combines TRBV4-1 with TRBJ1-4; 7 bases are shared with TRBD1. This CDR3 is built from 15 residues. V dropped 2 bases and J dropped 8; count of bases not matched to a gene: 8. Germline V gives CDR1 MGHRA, CDR2 YSYEKL. CDR3 sequence: CASSQPDRRAEKLFF. The CDR3 bases are TGCGCCAGCAGCCAACCGGACAGGCGAGCCGAAAAACTGTTTTTT.

This rearrangement joins TRBV3-1 to TRBJ2-5, with D perhaps TRBD1 (6 bases). The V end lost 6 bases, the J end lost 2 bases, and 16 bases lay between the germline ends. Germline V gene data show CDR1 as LGHDT and CDR2 as YNNKEL (reference sequence). The CDR3 covers 15 residues. CDR3 amino acids: CASRHQGLGQETQYF. CDR3 in DNA: TGTGCCAGCAGGCATCAGGGGTTAGGGCAAGAGACCCAGTACTTC.

The chain links TRBV20-1 to TRBJ2-7; 12 nucleotides agree with TRBD2. V lost 1 base, J lost 6 bases, and 1 base stayed unmatched. The CDR3 consists of 13 residues. Germline V lookup: CDR1 DFQATT, CDR2 SNEGSKA (reference sequence). The CDR3 loop is CSARGLAGAEQYF. CDR3 nucleotide sequence: TGCAGTGCTAGAGGACTAGCGGGAGCCGAGCAGTACTTC.

This clonotype is large within its sample. The chain's CDR3 is CSASGSGSPYEQYF. CDR3 nucleotides: TGCAGTGCTAGCGGAAGCGGGAGTCCCTACGAGCAGTACTTC. V usage is TRBV20-1 and J usage is TRBJ2-7; 8 nucleotides align to TRBD2. Trimming took 3 bases from V and 2 from J; bases not matched to a gene: 6. The germline V gene has CDR1 DFQATT and CDR2 SNEGSKA (reference sequence). CDR3 length: 14 residues.

Here the CDR3 DNA reads TGTGCCAGCAGTTTAGGGGGGGGAGGTCAGCCCCAGCATTTT. Translation gives CASSLGGGGQPQHF. The chain has TRBV12-3 or TRBV12-4 and TRBJ1-5; possibly TRBD1 for D (5 bases). This CDR3 contains 14 residues. Trimming removed 1 base at V and 6 bases at J, with 10 bases between.